Below are 17 T cell receptor beta chains sequenced from a single sample in a study of blood T cell repertoires in COVID-19 (dated by TCRdb to about 2020). Receptors were amplified or captured by the immunoSEQ multiplex PCR assay. Sourced from immuneACCESS, this table was stored by TCRdb with only in-frame sequences that have V and J called. A share of the clones is absent; for the studies checked, an unresolved V gene accounts for under half, and the remainder has no known explanation. This sample is represented by about 220,000 clones; roughly 89% of them were singletons. Together, the top ten hold just over 2.5% of the sample. Sequencing used PBMCs or T cells enriched from blood (not recorded which). All receptors derive from a woman in her 30s with acute COVID-19.

The chain recombines TRBV6-6 with TRBJ2-3; TRBD2 matches 10 bases. CDR1 and CDR2 (germline): MNHNY, SVGAGI (reference sequence). Unmatched junction bases numbered 5, after V lost 2 bases and J lost 6 bases. The CDR3 covers 15 residues. CDR3 region: CASSYRAGGLDTQYF. DNA of the CDR3: TGTGCCAGCAGTTACAGAGCGGGGGGGTTGGATACGCAGTATTTT.

The J gene is TRBJ1-1, the V gene TRBV4-1, with 7 bases lining up with TRBD1. Germline CDR1 MGHRA, CDR2 YSYEKL. The CDR3 consists of 15 residues. J was trimmed by 0 bases and V by 2 bases; bases with no gene match: 3. CDR3 DNA sequence: TGCGCCAGCAGCCAATTGACAGGGTTGAACACTGAAGCTTTCTTT. Translated, it gives CASSQLTGLNTEAFF.

V gene TRBV6-5 combines with J gene TRBJ1-1; D may be TRBD1 (6 bases). The V end was cut by 6 bases, the J end by 7 bases, with 18 bases between. The length of the CDR3 is 14 residues. Germline CDR1 MNHEY, CDR2 SVGAGI. CDR3 protein: CASSDRSHQYEAFF. CDR3 sequence (DNA): TGTGCCAGCAGCGACAGGTCCCACCAATATGAAGCTTTCTTT.

The chain has TRBV5-1 and TRBJ1-4, with 9 bases aligning to TRBD1. This CDR3 contains 18 residues. In germline, CDR1 is SGHRS, CDR2 YFSETQ. After removal of 3 bases from V and 6 bases from J, the junction contained 15 bases not matched to a gene. The chain's CDR3 is CASSSYGTGKIGDEKLFF. DNA for the CDR3: TGCGCCAGCAGCTCTTACGGGACAGGGAAGATAGGTGATGAAAAACTGTTTTTT. Full variable domain (rest looked up from reference TRBV5-1 and TRBJ1-4): KAGVTQTPRYLIKTRGQQVTLSCSPISGHRSVSWYQQTPGQGLQFLFEYFSETQRNKGNFPGRFSGRQFSNSRSEMNVSTLELGDSALYLCASSSYGTGKIGDEKLFFGSGTQLSVL.

This chain uses TRBV7-8 with TRBJ2-1; the match to TRBD2 covers 10 bases. CDR3 length: 14 amino acids. CDR1 and CDR2 from the germline V gene are SGHVS and FQNEAQ. With V trimmed by 6 bases and J by 12 bases, 11 bases remained unmatched. CDR3 amino acids: CASRPLLAGRPQFF. DNA of the CDR3: TGTGCCAGCAGGCCCCTACTAGCGGGGAGACCGCAGTTCTTC.

This chain connects TRBV6-5 to TRBJ1-1; 9 bases align to TRBD1. The ends lost 7 bases at V and 11 bases at J; junction bases unmatched: 11. CDR1 and CDR2 from the germline V gene are MNHEY and SVGAGI. The length of the CDR3 is 13 residues. The CDR3 reads CASTKGGDRAAFF. As DNA, the CDR3 is TGTGCCAGCACCAAGGGTGGGGACAGGGCCGCTTTCTTT.

Worth noting for this clone: The junction differs from germline at one of its ends, possibly a read error. The chain combines TRBV6-1 with TRBJ2-7, with D perhaps matching TRBD1 (6 bases). The CDR3 totals 14 residues. Looked up from germline, CDR1 is MNHNS and CDR2 is SASEGT. For the CDR3, the DNA is TGTGCCAGCAGCGAAGACAGGCCAAACTACGAGCAGTACTTC. Translating it yields CASSEDRPNYEQYF.

The chain links TRBV5-1 to TRBJ1-4, with a possible D match to TRBD1 (6 bases). CDR3 length equals 15 residues. CDR1 is SGHRS and CDR2 is YFSETQ in the germline V gene. Between the trimmed V and J ends, which lost 0 bases and 5 bases, there was a span of 11 bases. CDR3 DNA: TGCGCCAGCAGCTTGGTTAGGGGGGGCAATGAAAAACTGTTTTTT. Its translation is CASSLVRGGNEKLFF.

The gene calls are TRBV13 and TRBJ1-4; D unresolved. CDR1 PRHDT and CDR2 FYEKMQ come from the germline V gene (reference sequence). There are 13 residues in the CDR3. V shed 5 bases and J shed 5 bases, with 9 bases lying between them. CDR3 sequence (DNA): TGTGCCAGCAGCCGACAAGTCAATGAAAAACTGTTTTTT. Translating it yields CASSRQVNEKLFF.

CDR3 bases: TGTGCCAGCAGGACACAGGGGAGGCAGACCCAGTACTTC. It encodes CASRTQGRQTQYF. This sequence joins TRBV12-3 or TRBV12-4 and TRBJ2-5; D may be TRBD1 (7 bases). Trimming pared 6 bases from V and 6 bases from J, leaving 14 bases between. CDR3 length: 13 residues.

Points on this clone: Other DNA sequences in the sample encode the same CDR3. The chain is built from TRBV6-5 and TRBJ2-7; 7 bases match TRBD1. The CDR3 loop spans 12 amino acids. From germline, CDR1 is MNHEY and CDR2 SVGAGI. The trim removed 4 bases at V and 4 bases at J, leaving 1 base unmatched. CDR3 nucleotides: TGTGCCAGCAGTTTACAGGGGTACGAGCAGTACTTC. Translated: CASSLQGYEQYF.

The J gene is TRBJ1-2, the V gene TRBV29-1; D might be TRBD1 (5 bases). Trimming stripped 7 bases from V and 3 bases from J, with 12 bases between. The CDR3 sequence is 12 residues long. Germline CDR1 and CDR2: SQVTM and ANQGSEA. The CDR3 is CSARDEDYGYTF. CDR3 sequence (DNA): TGCAGCGCCAGGGATGAGGACTATGGCTACACCTTC.

The chain couples TRBV7-2 to TRBJ2-7; D possibly corresponds to TRBD2 (6 bases). The CDR3 is 13 residues long. V gave up 6 bases and J gave up 4 bases, with 13 bases separating them. The germline V gene encodes CDR1 SGHTA and CDR2 FQGNSA. The CDR3 nucleotides read TGTGCCAGCAGTTTAACTAGCCTTTACGAGCAGTACTTC. Protein product: CASSLTSLYEQYF.

V usage is TRBV3-1 (or the pseudogene TRBV3-2) and J usage is TRBJ1-3, with D perhaps TRBD1 (5 bases). The CDR3 spans 17 residues. Germline CDR1 is LGHDT and CDR2 is YNNKEL (reference sequence). V shed 2 bases and J shed 4 bases, with 18 bases lying between them. CDR3 protein: CASSQLTGALQGNTIYF. Here the CDR3 DNA reads TGTGCCAGCAGCCAACTTACAGGCGCCCTTCAGGGAAACACCATATATTTT.

This chain's CDR3 is CASSQVGGADTGELFF. For the CDR3, the DNA is TGTGCCAGCAGCCAAGTAGGGGGCGCGGACACCGGGGAGCTGTTTTTT. The V gene is TRBV3-1 (or the pseudogene TRBV3-2), the J gene TRBJ2-2, with TRBD1 identical over 7 bases. J was trimmed by 3 bases and V by 1 base; bases with no gene match: 5. Per the germline V gene, CDR1 is LGHDT and CDR2 is YNNKEL (reference sequence). This CDR3 is built from 16 residues.

The chain uses TRBV7-9 and TRBJ2-7, with 8 bases identical to TRBD1. The CDR3 extends over 16 amino acids. Germline CDR1 is SEHNR and CDR2 is FQNEAQ (reference sequence). V shed 3 bases and J 0 bases; nucleotides not matched to a gene: 7. CDR3 bases: TGTGCCAGCAGCTTGCTGGGACAGGACGACTCCTACGAGCAGTACTTC. Translated: CASSLLGQDDSYEQYF.

This chain links TRBV6-5 with TRBJ2-2; TRBD2 is a possible D gene (6 bases). Trimming cost V 7 bases and J 0 bases, with 12 bases left between them. Germline values: CDR1 MNHEY, CDR2 SVGAGI. The CDR3 is 15 residues long. DNA of the CDR3: TGTGCCAGCACCTCGACTAGACCGAACACCGGGGAGCTGTTTTTT. Protein sequence: CASTSTRPNTGELFF.